This T cell receptor beta chain is from a study of T cell repertoires in cytomegalovirus infection. Study overall: Public TCR beta signatures indicated both CMV infection and matching HLA type.

TCRdb ran MiXCR on the reads and lists one entry per CDR3 protein. The sample includes approximately 730,000 distinct CDR3 sequences, around a third seen only once; the top ten take roughly 18%. Study-wide points: Based on cumulative public TCR beta family frequency, carriers of CMV plus the relevant HLA were identified.

The table lists this clonotype with a few counts. Its antigen is as yet unknown. The J segment lost 3 bases and the V segment lost 5 bases, leaving 4 bases of the junction unmatched. The CDR3 has 13 amino acids. Per the germline V gene, CDR1 is SGHTA and CDR2 is FQGNSA. This TCR was sampled from a human donor in good health (CMV status not recorded). Some clones in this sample may be carry-over from other donors' samples. The input for sequencing was cultured PBMCs, taken from culture after CMV antigen stimulation. The chain uses TRBV7-2 and TRBJ2-7, with 7 nucleotides matching TRBD2. In nucleotides, the CDR3 is TGTGCCAGCAGCGTCCGGGACTACTACGAGCAGTACTTC. Translated, it gives CASSVRDYYEQYF.